Described below is a single T cell receptor (beta chain) sequence and its context. Its antigen remains unknown. The same CDR3 also results from other DNA sequences found in this sample. This specimen belongs to a study of cytomegalovirus exposure and HLA in healthy donors. Study-level points and caveats: Sequencing had likely introduced a cluster of highly shared sequence variants as an artifact.

The germline V gene has CDR1 SQVTM and CDR2 ANQGSEA. V shed 6 bases and J 2 bases; nucleotides not matched to a gene: 1. The CDR3 consists of 12 residues. The PCR ran on 60 Vbeta and 13 Jbeta primers. This table comes from immunoSEQ multiplex PCR, and its TCRdb copy is limited to in-frame clones, with some not included. The repertoire has about 230,000 clones, roughly 84% of them found once; the top ten carry around 1.4%. The TCR was taken from a human donor in good health. The J gene is TRBJ2-7, the V gene TRBV29-1; TRBD2 agrees at 10 bases. Sequencing input: PBMCs. As DNA, the CDR3 is TGCAGCGTAACTAGCGGGACCTACGAGCAGTACTTC. Its translation: CSVTSGTYEQYF.